This T cell receptor beta chain was captured by sequencing in a study of cytomegalovirus exposure and HLA in healthy donors. Regarding the study as a whole: Further analysis, carried out later, found HLA-associated TCR beta chains more clonally expanded than equally common other chains. Sequencing artifact likely explains a cluster of highly shared sequence variants.

Per germline, CDR1 MGHRA and CDR2 YSYEKL. The CDR3 has 14 amino acids. V was cut by 4 bases and J by 8 bases, with 12 bases left in between. This clone occurred a few times. The antigen remains unidentified. PCR employed 60 Vbeta and 13 Jbeta primers. Generated by immunoSEQ multiplex PCR, the TCRdb table keeps only in-frame clones and is missing some. There are around 200,000 clones in the sample; over 70% occur only once, and around 2.8% lies in the top ten. Healthy bone marrow donors made up the cohort. Whereas donors were nominally healthy upon sampling, unrecorded immune exposures were probable. The receptor was derived from a woman aged 55-75 years in good health and CMV-seropositive. The V call is TRBV4-1, the J call TRBJ1-6; tentatively, D is TRBD1 (5 bases). Source material: PBMCs. DNA for the CDR3: TGCGCCAGCAGCCTGTCGGGAGGGGATTCACCCCTCCACTTT. This encodes CASSLSGGDSPLHF.